This passage covers 23 T cell receptor beta chains from one sample sequenced in a study of blood T cell repertoires in COVID-19 (TCRdb year 2020). The library came from the immunoSEQ multiplex PCR assay. TCRdb provides this immuneACCESS table in a form limited to in-frame rearrangements. Some clones are lacking; in checked studies, under half of them reflect an unresolved V gene, and why the rest are absent is not known. The sample table lists approximately 500,000 clones, roughly 90% of them with a count of one. About 1.7% of the sample rests with the top ten. The sequencing sample was made of PBMCs or T cells enriched from blood (not recorded which). These receptors originate from a woman aged 40 to 49 who had recovered from COVID-19.

The rearrangement joins TRBV25-1 to TRBJ2-5, with 9 bases that match TRBD2. The CDR3 runs to 16 residues. With 1 base clipped from V and 2 bases from J, the junction kept 5 bases outside the gene matches. Germline CDR1 is MGHDK and CDR2 is SYGVNS. The CDR3 sequence is CASSESLAGNQETQYF. In DNA form, the CDR3 reads TGTGCCAGCAGTGAATCGCTAGCGGGAAATCAAGAGACCCAGTACTTC.

The CDR3 nucleotides are TGTGCCAGCAGCTTAGTCGGGGCAACTAATGAAAAACTGTTTTTT. It yields the protein CASSLVGATNEKLFF. This chain links TRBV7-2 with TRBJ1-4; D is uncertain. The CDR3 is made up of 15 amino acids. Germline V CDR1 and CDR2: SGHTA, FQGNSA. Trimming took off 1 base at V and 0 bases at J, with 6 bases between the two ends.

This chain uses TRBV18 with TRBJ1-1, with 11 bases aligning to TRBD1. Germline V CDR1 and CDR2: KGHSH, LQKENI. V was pared by 6 bases and J by 1 base, with 1 base of the junction left unmatched. This CDR3 spans 14 amino acids. DNA of the CDR3: TGTGCCAGCTCCGGACAGGGGGCGAACACTGAAGCTTTCTTT. This gives the protein CASSGQGANTEAFF. Combining the CDR3 with reference TRBV18 and TRBJ1-1 gives the whole variable domain NAGVMQNPRHLVRRRGQEARLRCSPMKGHSHVYWYRQLPEEGLKFMVYLQKENIIDESGMPKERFSAEFPKEGPSILRIQQVVRGDSAAYFCASSGQGANTEAFFGQGTRLTVV.

The chain employs TRBV11-2 and TRBJ2-1, with 8 bases that match TRBD1. V lost 5 bases to trimming and J lost 3 bases; unmatched junction nucleotides: 6. The CDR3 has 15 residues. Germline V gene data show CDR1 as SGHAT and CDR2 as FQNNGV. CDR3 loop: CASSLGTGFYNEQFF. The CDR3 coding sequence is TGTGCCAGCAGCCTCGGGACAGGTTTCTACAATGAGCAGTTCTTC.

The chain joins TRBV19 to TRBJ1-5; perhaps TRBD1 as D (5 bases). V was shortened by 3 bases and J by 2 bases, with 11 bases between the two germline ends. This CDR3 is built from 15 residues. Germline lookup yields CDR1 LNHDA and CDR2 SQIVND (reference sequence). CDR3 nucleotides: TGTGCCAGTAGTATCGTGGCCAGGGGCAATCAGCCCCAGCATTTT. Its protein product is CASSIVARGNQPQHF.

CDR3 in amino acids: CASNSPGLAYNEQFF. The CDR3 nucleotides are TGTGCCAGCAACTCCCCGGGACTAGCCTACAATGAGCAGTTCTTC. The chain uses TRBV6-5 and TRBJ2-1, with 8 bases aligning to TRBD2. The V and J ends lost 7 bases and 2 bases, in that order; junction bases with no gene match: 7. Per germline, CDR1 MNHEY and CDR2 SVGAGI. The CDR3 spans 15 residues.

The rearrangement links TRBV3-1 (or the pseudogene TRBV3-2) to TRBJ1-2, with TRBD1 matching 7 bases. The V gene end was trimmed by 1 base and the J gene end by 6 bases; junction bases not matched to a gene: 8. CDR1 and CDR2 from the germline V gene are LGHDT and YNNKEL (reference sequence). The CDR3 is made up of 15 amino acids. The chain's CDR3 is CASSQGTGPYDGYTF. As DNA, the CDR3 is TGTGCCAGCAGCCAAGGGACAGGACCCTACGATGGCTACACCTTC.

The chain recombines TRBV9 with TRBJ2-1; D is perhaps TRBD1 (5 bases). Trimming took 0 bases from V and 7 from J, leaving 14 bases between them. The CDR3 totals 15 residues. Per germline, CDR1 SGDLS and CDR2 YYNGEE. The CDR3 coding sequence is TGTGCCAGCAGCGTAGCCAGGGAAGGGTCGAATGAGCAGTTCTTC. Encoded protein: CASSVAREGSNEQFF. Complete variable domain (other parts from reference TRBV9 and TRBJ2-1): DSGVTQTPKHLITATGQRVTLRCSPRSGDLSVYWYQQSLDQGLQFLIQYYNGEERAKGNILERFSAQQFPDLHSELNLSSLELGDSALYFCASSVAREGSNEQFFGPGTRLTVL.

The V call is TRBV9, the J call TRBJ2-1; the D gene is possibly TRBD2 (6 bases). The V end lost 0 bases, the J end lost 2 bases, and 12 bases lay between the germline ends. Looked up from germline, CDR1 is SGDLS and CDR2 is YYNGEE. The CDR3 extends over 16 amino acids. The CDR3 sequence: CASSVGGSSAYNEQFF. The CDR3 DNA reads TGTGCCAGCAGCGTAGGAGGTTCTAGCGCCTACAATGAGCAGTTCTTC.

V and J are TRBV7-2 and TRBJ1-1, with TRBD1 as a possible D gene (5 bases). The CDR3 sequence is 15 residues long. V gave up 1 base and J gave up 4 bases, with 13 bases separating them. CDR1 and CDR2 (germline): SGHTA, FQGNSA. The CDR3 spells CASSLEVGRATEAFF. DNA of the CDR3: TGTGCCAGCAGCTTAGAGGTAGGCAGGGCCACTGAAGCTTTCTTT.

V and J are TRBV28 and TRBJ1-6, with 9 bases matching TRBD1. Germline V gene lookup returns CDR1 MDHEN and CDR2 SYDVKM. V shed 5 bases, J shed 7 bases, and the junction held 9 bases outside the gene matches. CDR3 size: 16 residues. DNA of the CDR3: TGTGCCAGCAGTAGATACCGGGACAGGGTGAATTCACCCCTCCACTTT. This encodes CASSRYRDRVNSPLHF.

The chain combines TRBV5-1 with TRBJ2-5; TRBD2 agrees at 7 bases. Germline V gene lookup returns CDR1 SGHRS and CDR2 YFSETQ. The CDR3 totals 16 residues. Trimming took 4 bases from V and 4 from J; bases not matched to a gene: 13. The CDR3 nucleotides read TGCGCCAGCAGCCCCTTCGGCGCGGGAGAGGTAGAGACCCAGTACTTC. Its translation: CASSPFGAGEVETQYF.

The J gene is TRBJ2-7, the V gene TRBV5-1, with D tentatively TRBD1 (6 bases). Trimming cost V 0 bases and J 2 bases, with 9 bases left between them. Germline loops: CDR1 SGHRS, CDR2 YFSETQ. The CDR3 runs 14 residues. CDR3 in amino acids: CASSLGQAPYEQYF. The CDR3 bases are TGCGCCAGCAGCTTGGGACAGGCTCCCTACGAGCAGTACTTC.

The chain uses TRBV19 and TRBJ2-7; 11 bases match TRBD2. V was clipped by 0 bases and J by 3 bases; unmatched bases: 13. Germline V gives CDR1 LNHDA, CDR2 SQIVND (reference sequence). The CDR3 sequence is 19 residues long. CDR3 DNA: TGTGCCAGTAGTATAGAATATTCGTCTAGCGGGGGGTTTCTCTACGAGCAGTACTTC. It yields the protein CASSIEYSSSGGFLYEQYF.

The V call is TRBV5-1, the J call TRBJ2-7, with D unresolved. Germline-derived CDR1 and CDR2 are SGHRS and YFSETQ. This CDR3 is built from 14 residues. V was trimmed by 0 bases and J by 3 bases, leaving 10 bases between them. The DNA for the CDR3 is TGCGCCAGCAGCTTGGTGGCCAGTTACTACGAGCAGTACTTC. Its protein product is CASSLVASYYEQYF.

V is TRBV18 and J is TRBJ2-5; 10 bases align to TRBD2. The CDR3 sequence is 15 residues long. V was clipped by 3 bases and J by 4 bases; unmatched bases: 5. CDR1 is KGHSH and CDR2 is LQKENI in the germline V gene. This CDR3 is CASSPASGSRETQYF. In nucleotides, the CDR3 is TGTGCCAGCTCACCGGCTAGCGGGAGCAGAGAGACCCAGTACTTC.

V and J are TRBV2 and TRBJ2-7, with D unclear. V lost 5 bases to trimming and J lost 4 bases, with 12 bases between them. This CDR3 spans 13 amino acids. Germline V CDR1 and CDR2: SNHLY, FYNNEI. This CDR3 is CASSTSGSYEQYF. DNA for the CDR3: TGTGCCAGCAGTACCTCCGGGTCTTACGAGCAGTACTTC.

Only one count was recorded for this clone. The rearrangement joins TRBV6-5 to TRBJ2-2; 11 bases agree with TRBD2. Germline CDR1 MNHEY, CDR2 SVGAGI. V lost 6 bases and J lost 5; bases outside the gene matches: 5. The CDR3 sequence is 15 residues long. The chain's CDR3 is CASRVAGGPTGELFF. CDR3 nucleotide sequence: TGTGCCAGCAGAGTAGCGGGAGGGCCTACCGGGGAGCTGTTTTTT.

This rearrangement joins TRBV18 to TRBJ1-2, with 9 bases identical to TRBD1. This CDR3 spans 15 amino acids. From germline, CDR1 is KGHSH and CDR2 LQKENI. Losses at the gene ends were 6 bases for V and 2 bases for J; bases not matched to a gene: 7. CDR3 nucleotide sequence: TGTGCCAGCTCCCCCGCAGGACAGGGGAACTATGGCTACACCTTC. Protein sequence: CASSPAGQGNYGYTF.

This chain connects TRBV19 to TRBJ2-6; D gene unclear. Between the trimmed V and J ends, which lost 5 bases and 4 bases, there was a span of 15 bases. Germline values: CDR1 LNHDA, CDR2 SQIVND (reference sequence). This CDR3 region has 16 residues. CDR3 DNA sequence: TGTGCCAGTAGTCCCCAAATAGTATCGGGGGCCAACGTCCTGACTTTC. Amino acids: CASSPQIVSGANVLTF.

The chain recombines TRBV20-1 with TRBJ2-3; 7 positions match TRBD2. This CDR3 region has 13 residues. Germline V lookup: CDR1 DFQATT, CDR2 SNEGSKA (reference sequence). With 3 bases clipped from V and 2 bases from J, the junction kept 2 bases outside the gene matches. The CDR3 spells CSASAGVTDTQYF. The CDR3 nucleotides are TGCAGTGCTAGTGCGGGAGTCACAGATACGCAGTATTTT.

The chain recombines TRBV29-1 with TRBJ1-5; 9 bases align to TRBD1. The CDR3 extends over 14 amino acids. Germline CDR1 SQVTM, CDR2 ANQGSEA. The ends lost 4 bases at V and 6 bases at J; junction bases unmatched: 7. Here the CDR3 DNA reads TGCAGCGTTGGCGAGACAGGGGGTGGTCAGCCCCAGCATTTT. It encodes CSVGETGGGQPQHF. Filled out from reference TRBV29-1 and TRBJ1-5, the complete variable domain reads SAVISQKPSRDICQRGTSLTIQCQVDSQVTMMFWYRQQPGQSLTLIATANQGSEATYESGFVIDKFPISRPNLTFSTLTVSNMSPEDSSIYLCSVGETGGGQPQHFGDGTRLSIL.

The count of this clone is one. The chain employs TRBV10-1 and TRBJ2-1; possible D gene TRBD2, 5 bases. This CDR3 has 16 amino acids. The germline CDR1 and CDR2 sequences are WNHNN and SYGVQD (reference sequence). The ends were cut back, 0 bases at V and 5 bases at J, with 14 bases in the middle. This CDR3 is CASSESPSWSHNEQFF. For the CDR3, the DNA is TGCGCCAGCAGTGAGTCACCTAGCTGGTCCCACAATGAGCAGTTCTTC.